Sequencing of this T cell receptor beta chain was carried out in a study of cytomegalovirus exposure and HLA in healthy donors. The length of the CDR3 is 15 residues. V gave up 6 bases and J gave up 4 bases; unmatched junction bases: 11. Germline CDR1 MDHEN, CDR2 SYDVKM. Both 60 Vbeta primers and 13 Jbeta primers went into the PCR. The table came from immunoSEQ multiplex PCR; TCRdb's copy has only in-frame clones and leaves some out. The repertoire holds about 190,000 clones, with 65% to 85% as singletons. Material for sequencing was PBMCs. The chain joins TRBV28 to TRBJ2-7; 8 bases fit TRBD1. This receptor was identified in a male donor in good health and CMV-seronegative. CDR3 protein: CASSAGQGARYEQYF. The DNA of the CDR3 is TGTGCCAGCAGCGCGGGGCAGGGGGCGCGGTACGAGCAGTACTTC. The whole variable domain, remainder taken from reference TRBV28 and TRBJ2-7, is DVKVTQSSRYLVKRTGEKVFLECVQDMDHENMFWYRQDPGLGLRLIYFSYDVKMKEKGDIPEGYSVSREKKERFSLILESASTNQTSMYLCASSAGQGARYEQYFGPGTRLTVT.